These 19 T cell receptor beta chains originate from one sample sequenced in a study of tumor-infiltrating lymphocytes in primary liver carcinoma. With around 500 ng total RNA as template and a constant-region primer, TCR beta cDNA was made. For TCR beta, libraries were produced by three nested multiplex PCR rounds using slightly modified ARM-PCR. Rounds one and two of PCR, each of roughly 10 cycles, were primed with TRBV1-TRBV30 forward primers and a C-beta reverse primer. MiXCR was run by TCRdb on the multiplex PCR reads, yielding one entry per CDR3 protein. The table records approximately 330,000 distinct CDR3 sequences, almost 65% of them present only once. The blood RNA (from unsorted whole blood) was obtained, and germline DNA was also extracted. Sequenced input: peripheral blood. The receptors were sampled from a man aged 40-49 years with primary liver carcinoma and hepatitis B virus infection.

J is TRBJ2-1 and V is TRBV11-2, with 10 nucleotides matching TRBD2. With V trimmed by 6 bases and J by 0 bases, 8 bases remained unmatched. The CDR3 is 17 residues long. From germline, CDR1 is SGHAT and CDR2 FQNNGV. The CDR3 spells CASRSGTSVNSYNEQFF. CDR3 nucleotide sequence: TGTGCCAGCAGATCAGGGACTAGCGTGAACTCCTACAATGAGCAGTTCTTC.

This chain joins TRBV28 and TRBJ1-1; 7 nucleotides align to TRBD1. The junction had 15 bases not matched to a gene; V was cut back by 3 bases and J by 11 bases. This CDR3 contains 15 residues. Per germline, CDR1 MDHEN and CDR2 SYDVKM. The CDR3 nucleotides read TGTGCCAGCAGTTTCGTGGTCGGGGAGACAGGGAAGGCTTTCTTT. Encoded protein: CASSFVVGETGKAFF.

This clonotype was observed a single time. One end of the junction varies from germline; a read error may be responsible. This chain links TRBV11-1 with TRBJ2-5; unclear D gene. From germline, CDR1 is SGHAT and CDR2 FQDESV (reference sequence). This CDR3 is 14 amino acids long. CDR3 sequence reads: CASSLEMVSETLYF. DNA for the CDR3: TGTGCCAGCAGTTTAGAAATGGTATCTGAGACCCTGTACTTC. Full variable domain (outside the CDR3, taken from reference TRBV11-1 and TRBJ2-5): EAEVAQSPRYKITEKSQAVAFWCDPISGHATLYWYRQILGQGPELLVQFQDESVVDDSQLPKDRFSAERLKGVDSTLKIQPAELGDSAMYLCASSLEMVSETLYFGPGTRLLVL.

On this clonotype itself: A single base separates this from a much larger clone, so it may be a read error. The chain combines TRBV5-1 with TRBJ1-2; 8 bases fit TRBD1. Trimming removed 3 bases from V and 6 bases from J; junction bases left unmatched: 4. CDR1 and CDR2 from the germline V gene are SGHRS and YFSETQ. The CDR3 consists of 13 residues. The CDR3 sequence: CASSWGQVDGYTF. CDR3 in DNA: TGCGCCAGCAGCTGGGGACAGGTAGATGGCTACACCTTC.

For this clonotype: Germline and junction disagree at one end, which may indicate a read error. The rearrangement links TRBV11-1 to TRBJ2-1; D perhaps matches TRBD1 (6 bases). Per the germline V gene, CDR1 is SGHAT and CDR2 is FQDESV (reference sequence). The CDR3 loop spans 12 amino acids. CDR3 residues: CTSAGAYNEQFF. Here the CDR3 DNA reads TGTACCAGCGCAGGGGCCTACAATGAGCAGTTTTTC.

This clonotype was recorded many times. The chain has TRBV6-6 and TRBJ2-7; no firm D call. Per germline, CDR1 MNHNY and CDR2 SVGAGI (reference sequence). The CDR3 contains 14 residues. Trimming pared 4 bases from V and 4 bases from J, leaving 14 bases between. CDR3 in amino acids: CASSFWLETYEQYF. CDR3 sequence (DNA): TGTGCCAGCAGTTTCTGGTTAGAGACTTACGAGCAGTACTTC.

The chain couples TRBV7-2 to TRBJ2-7; 8 bases fit TRBD1. Trimming took 5 bases from V and 5 from J; bases not matched to a gene: 8. The CDR3 is made up of 14 amino acids. Germline V gene lookup returns CDR1 SGHTA and CDR2 FQGNSA. CDR3 sequence: CASSLTGAPDEQYF. The CDR3 nucleotides are TGTGCCAGCAGCCTGACAGGGGCGCCGGACGAGCAGTACTTC.

The sample holds many counts of this clonotype. The chain has TRBV10-3 and TRBJ1-5; D is undetermined. The CDR3 contains 12 residues. The V end lost 10 bases, the J end lost 3 bases, and 10 bases lay between the germline ends. Germline V gene data show CDR1 as ENHRY and CDR2 as SYGVKD. The CDR3 DNA sequence: TGTGCCACAAACACGGACAATCAGCCCCAGCATTTT. Translation gives CATNTDNQPQHF.

J is TRBJ2-3 and V is TRBV19; no reliable D call. Germline CDR1 LNHDA, CDR2 SQIVND (reference sequence). CDR3 length equals 14 residues. V was trimmed by 4 bases and J by 0 bases, leaving 8 bases between them. CDR3 DNA sequence: TGTGCCAGTAGTACGACGGCTAGCACAGATACGCAGTATTTT. As protein: CASSTTASTDTQYF.

The chain employs TRBV11-2 and TRBJ1-1, with 7 nucleotides matching TRBD1. The CDR3 runs to 14 residues. Looked up from germline, CDR1 is SGHAT and CDR2 is FQNNGV. Trimming cost V 8 bases and J 3 bases; bases outside gene matches: 9. CDR3 sequence: CASGHTGADTEAFF. CDR3 nucleotide sequence: TGTGCCAGCGGACATACAGGGGCGGACACTGAAGCTTTCTTT.

The V call is TRBV6-5, the J call TRBJ1-4; D is ambiguous. The V end was cut by 4 bases, the J end by 0 bases, with 15 bases between. Germline V gene lookup returns CDR1 MNHEY and CDR2 SVGAGI. This CDR3 region has 17 residues. The CDR3 DNA follows: TGTGCCAGCAGTTTCGGACGGATAATTGCAACTAATGAAAAACTGTTTTTT. Protein sequence: CASSFGRIIATNEKLFF.

The CDR3 DNA is TGTGCCAGCAGTCGGGACGGGGGAATGAGCCACTTT. The encoded protein is CASSRDGGMSHF. The rearrangement joins TRBV6-6 to TRBJ1-6; possible D gene TRBD1, 5 bases. This CDR3 is built from 12 residues. Germline values: CDR1 MNHNY, CDR2 SVGAGI (reference sequence). Trimming left V 5 bases short and J 18 bases short, with 17 bases between.

Details on this clonotype: Because it lacks the conserved phenylalanine or tryptophan at the end, this CDR3 is likely a read error. CDR3 nucleotides: TGTGCCAGCAGAGAACAAGGACAGGGGAATCAGCCCCAGCATTTA. This encodes CASREQGQGNQPQHL. This rearrangement joins TRBV2 to TRBJ1-5; TRBD1 matches at 9 bases. Germline-derived CDR1 and CDR2 are SNHLY and FYNNEI. V gave up 6 bases and J gave up 4 bases; unmatched junction bases: 7. The CDR3 runs to 15 residues.

A note on this clonotype: This clone may be a read error of a much larger clone one base away. Since no conserved phenylalanine or tryptophan closes the CDR3, a read error is the likely cause. The chain couples TRBV11-2 to TRBJ1-1, with D possibly TRBD1 on 5 matching bases. The V end was cut by 6 bases, the J end by 3 bases, with 14 bases between. CDR1 and CDR2 from the germline V gene are SGHAT and FQNNGV. This CDR3 is built from 14 residues. CDR3 loop: CASRDQTDYTEAFL. CDR3 nucleotide sequence: TGTGCCAGCAGGGATCAGACAGATTACACTGAAGCTTTCCTT.

V and J are TRBV7-9 and TRBJ1-1, with 9 bases fitting TRBD1. Germline V CDR1 and CDR2: SEHNR, FQNEAQ (reference sequence). The CDR3 is 16 amino acids. Trimming cost V 2 bases and J 4 bases; bases outside gene matches: 8. Here the CDR3 DNA reads TGTGCCAGCAGCTTACCGGACAGGGGTCGGGGCACTGAAGCTTTCTTT. Its translation: CASSLPDRGRGTEAFF.

Concerning this clonotype: A junction end diverges from the germline sequence, so it may reflect a read error. The genes are TRBV11-2 and TRBJ2-7; D is unresolved. The CDR3 sequence is 14 residues long. Germline V gene data show CDR1 as SGHAT and CDR2 as FQNNGV. The CDR3 here is CASSLNESAYEQYF. Written as DNA, the CDR3 is TGTGCCAGCAGCTTAAACGAGAGTGCCTACGAGCAATACTTC.

The chain uses TRBV6-5 and TRBJ2-2; TRBD2 matches 9 bases. There are 17 residues in the CDR3. Trimming took 4 bases from V and 5 from J; bases not matched to a gene: 11. In germline, CDR1 is MNHEY, CDR2 SVGAGI. The CDR3 region is CASSFRNSGRRTGELFF. For the CDR3, the DNA is TGTGCCAGCAGTTTCAGAAATAGCGGGAGACGGACCGGGGAGCTGTTTTTT.

This sequence joins TRBV13 and TRBJ2-1; tentatively, D is TRBD1 or TRBD2 (5 bases each). This CDR3 spans 15 amino acids. From germline, CDR1 is PRHDT and CDR2 FYEKMQ (reference sequence). Trimming stripped 5 bases from V and 5 bases from J, with 16 bases between. Written as DNA, the CDR3 is TGTGCCAGCAGCCGCCTGTGGCAGGGAGACAATGAGCAGTTCTTC. Amino acids: CASSRLWQGDNEQFF.

Many counts were recorded for this clonotype. The gene calls are TRBV7-9 and TRBJ2-7; TRBD2 matches at 9 bases. CDR1 and CDR2 from the germline V gene are SEHNR and FQNEAQ (reference sequence). This CDR3 has 14 amino acids. V was pared by 4 bases and J by 5 bases, with 6 bases of the junction left unmatched. The CDR3 loop is CASSWGAGGNEQYF. DNA for the CDR3: TGTGCCAGCAGCTGGGGGGCGGGAGGGAACGAGCAGTACTTC.